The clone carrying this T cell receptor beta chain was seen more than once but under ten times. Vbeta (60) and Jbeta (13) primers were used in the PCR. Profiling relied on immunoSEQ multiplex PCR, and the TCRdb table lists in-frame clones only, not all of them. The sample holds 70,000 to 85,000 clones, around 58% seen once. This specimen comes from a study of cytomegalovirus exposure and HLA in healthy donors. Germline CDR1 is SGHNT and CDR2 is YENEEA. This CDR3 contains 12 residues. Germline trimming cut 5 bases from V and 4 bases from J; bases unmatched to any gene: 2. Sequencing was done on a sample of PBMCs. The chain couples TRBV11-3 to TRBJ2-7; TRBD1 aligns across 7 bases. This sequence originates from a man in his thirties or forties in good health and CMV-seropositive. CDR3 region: CASSPGQYEQYF. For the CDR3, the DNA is TGTGCCAGCAGCCCGGGACAGTACGAGCAGTACTTC.